These 17 T cell receptor beta chains came from one sample sequenced in a study of shared clonotypes between healthy human individuals. Produced via immunoSEQ multiplex PCR; TCRdb's table is partial and in-frame only. This sample has a few hundred thousand clones, with over 60% found just once. The sequencing sample was made of PBMCs. The receptors shown here come from a woman aged 40 to 55 in good health. Some clones in this sample may be carry-over from other donors' samples.

The chain joins TRBV29-1 to TRBJ2-7; 13 nucleotides align to TRBD2. The CDR3 is made up of 14 amino acids. Germline CDR1 and CDR2: SQVTM and ANQGSEA. The J segment lost 11 bases and the V segment lost 5 bases, leaving 12 bases of the junction unmatched. CDR3 sequence: CSVKGLAGNVIEYF. Written as DNA, the CDR3 is TGCAGCGTTAAGGGACTAGCGGGAAATGTAATTGAGTACTTC.

The chain has TRBV6-6 and TRBJ2-7; 8 bases are a match to TRBD1. The CDR3 sequence is 15 residues long. CDR1 and CDR2 from the germline V gene are MNHNY and SVGAGI (reference sequence). With V trimmed by 2 bases and J by 3 bases, 6 bases remained unmatched. Here the CDR3 DNA reads TGTGCCAGCAGTTACCAGGACAGGGTTAGCTACGAGCAGTACTTC. Protein product: CASSYQDRVSYEQYF.

The chain uses TRBV6-1 and TRBJ1-5, with D unclear. This CDR3 is built from 13 residues. The V end lost 1 base, the J end lost 6 bases, and 7 bases lay between the germline ends. The V gene's germline CDR1 is MNHNS and CDR2 SASEGT. CDR3 in amino acids: CASSEELGQPQHF. Here the CDR3 DNA reads TGTGCCAGCAGTGAAGAGTTGGGTCAGCCCCAGCATTTT.

This clone was observed a handful of times. The chain joins TRBV6-5 to TRBJ2-7; D might be TRBD1 or TRBD2, each matching 5 bases. Germline CDR1 reads MNHEY; CDR2 reads SVGAGI. Trimming removed 4 bases at V and 3 bases at J, with 16 bases between. The CDR3 has 15 amino acids. This chain's CDR3 is CASSSARDGIYEQYF. CDR3 in DNA: TGTGCCAGCAGTTCCGCACGGGACGGGATCTACGAGCAGTACTTC.

The V call is TRBV7-8, the J call TRBJ2-1; 11 bases match TRBD2. The V segment lost 2 bases and the J segment 5 bases; nucleotides outside the gene matches: 8. Germline V gene sequence: CDR1 SGHVS, CDR2 FQNEAQ. The length of the CDR3 is 17 residues. The CDR3 DNA is TGTGCCAGCAGCTTATGGGGACTAGCGGCCTACAACAATGAGCAGTTCTTC. This sequence encodes CASSLWGLAAYNNEQFF.

As regards this clone: A far larger clone lies a single base away; this is likely a read error. The sample holds other DNA sequences that translate to the same CDR3. The rearrangement links TRBV30 to TRBJ2-7, with 9 bases identical to TRBD1. This CDR3 contains 12 residues. From germline, CDR1 is GTSNPN and CDR2 SVGIG (reference sequence). J was trimmed by 10 bases and V by 8 bases; bases with no gene match: 12. The CDR3 DNA follows: TGTGCCGGGGCTGGGACAGGGTTGGAACAGTACTTC. Residues: CAGAGTGLEQYF.

The V call is TRBV27, the J call TRBJ2-7; 8 bases agree with TRBD2. Unmatched junction bases numbered 10, after V lost 4 bases and J lost 5 bases. In germline, CDR1 is MNHEY, CDR2 SMNVEV (reference sequence). This CDR3 spans 15 amino acids. DNA of the CDR3: TGTGCCAGCAGTTCTCTAGCGGGCGCCAGGAACGAGCAGTACTTC. It yields the protein CASSSLAGARNEQYF.

This clone was seen just once. This likely came from a read error, as a far larger clone is one base away. The CDR3 sequence is CARGLTGFSNQPQHF. Here the CDR3 DNA reads TGTGCCAGAGGGCTTACAGGGTTTAGCAATCAGCCCCAGCATTTT. The chain recombines TRBV6-6 with TRBJ1-5, with a weak D call TRBD1 (6 bases). CDR3 length: 15 residues. The V end was cut by 9 bases, the J end by 0 bases, with 15 bases between. Germline V lookup: CDR1 MNHNY, CDR2 SVGAGI (reference sequence).

This rearrangement joins TRBV30 to TRBJ2-3; D uncertain. V lost 3 bases and J 4 bases, leaving 8 bases between the germline ends. The CDR3 covers 12 residues. CDR1 GTSNPN and CDR2 SVGIG come from the germline V gene (reference sequence). This CDR3 is CAWSALPDTQYF. As DNA, the CDR3 is TGTGCCTGGAGCGCCCTCCCAGATACGCAGTATTTT.

The chain has TRBV5-1 and TRBJ2-3; D is perhaps TRBD1 (6 bases). The V gene lost 3 bases and the J gene lost 1 base, with 12 bases spanning the gap. Germline CDR1 SGHRS, CDR2 YFSETQ. The CDR3 consists of 15 residues. DNA for the CDR3: TGCGCCAGCAGCTCAGGGGATATGGGCACAGATACGCAGTATTTT. Protein: CASSSGDMGTDTQYF.

In this sample, this clone turned up once. The V call is TRBV5-1, the J call TRBJ2-2; D remains ambiguous. The V and J ends lost 0 bases and 1 base respectively, with 13 bases between them. There are 17 residues in the CDR3. In germline, CDR1 is SGHRS, CDR2 YFSETQ. The CDR3 here is CASSLEGSLLNTGELFF. The CDR3, as DNA: TGCGCCAGCAGCTTGGAGGGTAGCTTGCTGAACACCGGGGAGCTGTTTTTT. The complete variable domain, with remaining parts taken from reference TRBV5-1 and TRBJ2-2, reads KAGVTQTPRYLIKTRGQQVTLSCSPISGHRSVSWYQQTPGQGLQFLFEYFSETQRNKGNFPGRFSGRQFSNSRSEMNVSTLELGDSALYLCASSLEGSLLNTGELFFGEGSRLTVL.

The chain employs TRBV11-3 and TRBJ2-1, with 8 bases matching TRBD1. The germline CDR1 and CDR2 sequences are SGHNT and YENEEA. This CDR3 comprises 15 residues. Trimming took 9 bases from V and 1 from J; bases not matched to a gene: 8. CDR3 sequence reads: CASSTGGFSYNEQFF. For the CDR3, the DNA is TGTGCCAGTTCCACAGGGGGATTTTCCTACAATGAGCAGTTCTTC.

The chain is built from TRBV4-1 and TRBJ2-3; tentatively, D is TRBD2 (5 bases). CDR3 length equals 19 residues. V lost 2 bases and J lost 1, with 22 bases in between. Germline V gene data show CDR1 as MGHRA and CDR2 as YSYEKL. This CDR3 is CASSQRAGYGGQGTDTQYF. In DNA form, the CDR3 reads TGCGCCAGCAGCCAAAGAGCCGGTTATGGCGGGCAGGGCACAGATACGCAGTATTTT.

A word on this clone: The CDR3 carries no conserved terminal phenylalanine or tryptophan, so it likely arises from a read error. The chain uses TRBV2 and TRBJ2-3; TRBD2 matches at 7 bases. V dropped 6 bases and J dropped 0; count of bases not matched to a gene: 6. CDR3 length: 15 amino acids. Germline V gene data show CDR1 as SNHLY and CDR2 as FYNNEI. The CDR3 reads CASRAQGGSTDTQYL. CDR3 nucleotide sequence: TGTGCCAGCAGAGCGCAGGGAGGGAGCACAGATACGCAGTATCTT.

The chain is built from TRBV28 and TRBJ2-5; TRBD1 matches 11 bases. V lost 1 base and J lost 0; bases outside the gene matches: 4. Germline V CDR1 and CDR2: MDHEN, SYDVKM. CDR3 length: 17 residues. In DNA form, the CDR3 reads TGTGCCAGCAGTTTATCCCGGGACAGGGGGTACCAAGAGACCCAGTACTTC. This encodes CASSLSRDRGYQETQYF.

The chain employs TRBV5-4 and TRBJ1-2; the D is unclear. V shed 4 bases and J shed 3 bases, with 10 bases lying between them. Germline V CDR1 and CDR2: SGHNT, YYREEE (reference sequence). CDR3 size: 13 residues. The CDR3 bases are TGTGCCAGCAGCCCCGAGTCGGACTATGGCTACACCTTC. Protein: CASSPESDYGYTF.

V and J are TRBV5-1 and TRBJ1-4; TRBD1 is a possible D gene (6 bases). The CDR3 loop spans 15 amino acids. Germline CDR1 and CDR2: SGHRS and YFSETQ. Trimming stripped 0 bases from V and 11 bases from J, with 17 bases between. CDR3 sequence (DNA): TGCGCCAGCAGCTTGGCCACGGGGGCGCGAGACAAACTGTTTTTT. This gives the protein CASSLATGARDKLFF.